A single TCR beta chain is shown here with its context. Its antigen target is currently unknown. No clone much larger than this one lies a single base away; base qualities are absent. The record originates from a study of tumor-infiltrating lymphocytes in oesophageal squamous cell carcinoma (dated by TCRdb to about 2016). Libraries were built with PCR. For sequencing, an Illumina HiSeq 2000 was employed. The raw public reads went through TCRdb reprocessing: fastp at Q25, MiXCR clone calling, in-frame beta chains kept. Rows with a matching CDR3 protein are joined into one entry that keeps the most common DNA and genes. This sample gives about 20,000 distinct CDR3 sequences in total; around 43% of them show up just once. Of the sample, roughly a sixth falls within the top ten clones. The CDR3 runs 15 residues from the cysteine to the phenylalanine. The only DNA kept is the CDR3, 45 bases in frame from the first base. At the junction V is shortened by 7 bases and J by 2 bases; bases outside the gene matches: 6.

The chain links TRBV23-1 with TRBJ2-2, and TRBD2 matches 8 of the central bases. TRBV23-1 is labeled an ORF, and its function is uncertain. Sequenced input: normal esophageal tissue next to the tumor. The TCR originated in a female donor with esophageal squamous cell carcinoma. The DNA sequence is as follows: TGCGCCAGCAACGGGGGGGGCTTTAACACCGGGGAGCTGTTTTTT. Translated, it gives CASNGGGFNTGELFF.